Below are 8 T cell receptor beta chains sequenced from a single sample in a study of T-cell reconstitution after alpha-beta-depleted transplantation in children. Preparation of the TCRbeta library was carried out with unique molecular identifiers. Using its own MiXCR run on the PCR reads, TCRdb lists one record per CDR3 protein. The table lists 500,000 to 750,000 distinct CDR3 sequences, more than 20% of them singletons. Specimen: PBMCs, collected before TCRalphabeta/CD19-depleted stem cell transplant. These receptors all stem from a boy less than two years old with Wiskott-Aldrich syndrome, due to receive a stem cell transplant.

The CDR3 bases are TGTGCCACCAGCAGAGATCTGACCGGGGCCAACGTCCTGACTTTC. As protein: CATSRDLTGANVLTF. The V call is TRBV15, the J call TRBJ2-6; no definite D call. V lost 0 bases and J lost 4, with 7 bases in between. The CDR3 loop spans 15 amino acids. From germline, CDR1 is LNHNV and CDR2 YYDKDF (reference sequence).

This clonotype was recorded only once. Relative to the germline gene, one junction end is altered; a read error may explain this. The chain couples TRBV20-1 to TRBJ2-6; possibly TRBD1 for D (7 bases). Germline assignment: CDR1 DFQATT and CDR2 SNEGSKA (reference sequence). This CDR3 region has 14 residues. The CDR3 nucleotides read TGCAGTGCTAGGACAGGGACTGGGGCCAACGGCCTGACTTTC. It yields the protein CSARTGTGANGLTF.

This clonotype was detected only a few times. This rearrangement joins TRBV20-1 to TRBJ2-4, with 11 bases matching TRBD2. With 4 bases clipped from V and 0 bases from J, the junction kept 2 bases outside the gene matches. Germline assignment: CDR1 DFQATT and CDR2 SNEGSKA (reference sequence). The CDR3 totals 15 residues. The CDR3 region has the DNA TGCAGTGCTATAGCGGGAGGGCCAGCCAAAAACATTCAGTACTTC. Translated: CSAIAGGPAKNIQYF.

This chain links TRBV28 with TRBJ2-7, with D possibly being TRBD1 (6 bases). The CDR3 runs to 14 residues. In germline, CDR1 is MDHEN, CDR2 SYDVKM. The V end lost 2 bases, the J end lost 6 bases, and 14 bases lay between the germline ends. The CDR3 sequence: CASSLPTGSLEQYF. CDR3 coding DNA: TGTGCCAGCAGTTTACCGACAGGCTCCCTCGAGCAGTACTTC. Full variable domain (rest looked up from reference TRBV28 and TRBJ2-7): DVKVTQSSRYLVKRTGEKVFLECVQDMDHENMFWYRQDPGLGLRLIYFSYDVKMKEKGDIPEGYSVSREKKERFSLILESASTNQTSMYLCASSLPTGSLEQYFGPGTRLTVT.

This clonotype came up a few times. V usage is TRBV28 and J usage is TRBJ2-7, with D unresolved. Germline values: CDR1 MDHEN, CDR2 SYDVKM. The ends were cut back, 3 bases at V and 3 bases at J, with 15 bases in the middle. The CDR3 has 15 amino acids. In DNA, the CDR3 is TGTGCCAGCAGTTTGATAGGCCCGGCTTACTACGAGCAGTACTTC. It yields the protein CASSLIGPAYYEQYF.

The gene calls are TRBV5-1 and TRBJ2-1, with 11 bases lining up with TRBD2. The CDR3 length is 15 residues. Germline V gene data show CDR1 as SGHRS and CDR2 as YFSETQ. Losses at the gene ends were 5 bases for V and 9 bases for J; bases not matched to a gene: 10. CDR3 protein: CASSSTSGSRIEQFF. The CDR3 nucleotides read TGCGCCAGCAGTTCCACTAGCGGGAGCCGCATTGAGCAGTTCTTC.

The chain links TRBV11-2 to TRBJ2-2, with D perhaps TRBD1 or TRBD2 (5 bases each). Germline CDR1 SGHAT, CDR2 FQNNGV. The CDR3 runs 17 residues. V lost 5 bases and J 0 bases, leaving 16 bases between the germline ends. CDR3 amino acids: CASSLFTGRANTGELFF. The CDR3 DNA follows: TGTGCCAGCAGCCTATTTACGGGACGGGCGAACACCGGGGAGCTGTTTTTT.

The chain uses TRBV5-1 and TRBJ2-7; TRBD1 is a possible D gene (5 bases). V was cut by 0 bases and J by 3 bases, with 10 bases left in between. CDR1 and CDR2 (germline): SGHRS, YFSETQ. This CDR3 comprises 14 residues. The CDR3 DNA sequence: TGCGCCAGCAGCTTGGGACAGCTATACTACGAGCAGTACTTC. Protein: CASSLGQLYYEQYF.